These 7 T cell receptor beta chains were all obtained from the same sample, sequenced in a study of blood T cell repertoires in COVID-19. Clones were sequenced by immunoSEQ multiplex PCR, and TCRdb holds only the in-frame ones, with some missing. The top ten hold 7.5% to 10% of the sample, which has around 300,000 clones, around four fifths seen once. The sequenced material came from peripheral blood. The receptors were sampled from a woman aged 45-65 years who had recovered from COVID-19.

V and J are TRBV4-3 and TRBJ1-6; possible D gene TRBD1, 6 bases. CDR3 length: 16 amino acids. The V end was cut by 3 bases, the J end by 9 bases, with 18 bases between. The germline V gene has CDR1 LGHNA and CDR2 YSLEER. Here the CDR3 reads CASSQHPQGGRSPLHF. The CDR3 nucleotides read TGCGCCAGCAGCCAGCACCCACAGGGTGGCCGTTCACCCCTCCACTTT.

The chain links TRBV28 to TRBJ2-7; D call uncertain. The ends were cut back, 5 bases at V and 5 bases at J, with 7 bases in the middle. Germline V gene sequence: CDR1 MDHEN, CDR2 SYDVKM. The CDR3 length is 11 residues. The CDR3 DNA is TGTGCCAGCAGTCCCCGCGACGAGCAGTACTTC. It yields the protein CASSPRDEQYF.

J is TRBJ2-1 and V is TRBV7-8; 9 nucleotides agree with TRBD2. The CDR3 totals 15 residues. V dropped 3 bases and J dropped 6; count of bases not matched to a gene: 6. CDR1 is SGHVS and CDR2 is FQNEAQ in the germline V gene. The CDR3 DNA sequence: TGTGCCAGCAGCTTGGTCGCGGGGGGGCCCAATGAGCAGTTCTTC. Protein sequence: CASSLVAGGPNEQFF.

This clone came up once. The CDR3 nucleotides read TGCGCCAGCAGTCCACCAGGCGGGAGGTCCGCCATGAACACTGAAGCTTTCTTT. Translation gives CASSPPGGRSAMNTEAFF. The rearrangement links TRBV10-2 to TRBJ1-1; D not certain. Trimming pared 5 bases from V and 0 bases from J, leaving 22 bases between. CDR1 and CDR2 (germline): WSHSY, SAAADI. The CDR3 spans 18 residues.

The J gene is TRBJ2-7, the V gene TRBV11-2; 12 positions agree with TRBD2. CDR3 size: 19 residues. V trimming: 5 bases; J trimming: 3 bases; junction bases outside the gene matches: 17. CDR1 and CDR2 from the germline V gene are SGHAT and FQNNGV. The CDR3 region has the DNA TGTGCCAGCAGCCCCCGTCTGGGAACTCTAGCGGGAGGGGACTACGAGCAGTACTTC. It is translated as CASSPRLGTLAGGDYEQYF.

CDR3 region: CASSTWTGPYEQYF. CDR3 in DNA: TGTGCCAGCAGCACCTGGACAGGCCCCTACGAGCAGTACTTC. J is TRBJ2-7 and V is TRBV7-2; TRBD1 aligns across 7 bases. The CDR3 contains 14 residues. J gave up 2 bases and V 5 bases, and 6 bases lay outside the gene matches. The germline gives CDR1 SGHTA, CDR2 FQGNSA.

This clone appeared a single time. This sequence joins TRBV28 and TRBJ2-1; D might be TRBD2 (6 bases). CDR1 is MDHEN and CDR2 is SYDVKM in the germline V gene. V was clipped by 4 bases and J by 8 bases, with 18 bases between them. This CDR3 has 15 residues. CDR3 amino acids: CASSSQEGKVDEQFF. Here the CDR3 DNA reads TGTGCCAGCAGTTCTCAGGAGGGGAAGGTCGATGAGCAGTTCTTC.